This TCR beta chain was sequenced for a study of human T cells and chemical hapten exposure. As for the study in general: Small differences in pooled library volume mainly drove the variation in TCR yields per sample. Broader study findings: The study found that DPC sensitization did not change TCRs above 1 in 1000 frequency.

The starting material, unfractionated whole blood, was used for total RNA extraction. This CDR3 spans 16 amino acids. Germline V gives CDR1 LGHDT, CDR2 YNNKEL (reference sequence). The ends were cut back, 3 bases at V and 4 bases at J, with 13 bases in the middle. TCRdb analysed the 5' RACE reads with MiXCR anew, one entry per CDR3 protein. The sample shows approximately 140,000 distinct CDR3 sequences, approximately 4% of them seen only once. At least ten counts were recorded for this clonotype. The antigen remains undetermined. The chain couples TRBV3-1 to TRBJ1-6; D gene unclear. This receptor was taken from a female donor in good health. The CDR3 coding sequence is TGTGCCAGCAGCCACTCCCCGAGTCTTTATAATTCACCCCTCCACTTT. Translation gives CASSHSPSLYNSPLHF.